One sample yielded the 23 T cell receptor beta chains listed below, sequenced in a study of CD8+ T cells in alopecia areata. Treatment: oral pan-JAK inhibitor, 5-10 mg twice daily. RNA was extracted and reverse transcribed into cDNA as the sequencing template. Generated by immunoSEQ multiplex PCR, the TCRdb table keeps only in-frame clones and is missing some. The sample comprises some 150,000 clones, 86% of which are singletons, and less than 15% rests with the top ten. The source material was CD8+ T cells sorted from blood, sampled at week 4, from a patient treated with tofacitinib. These TCRs come from a human donor with alopecia areata.

Only one count was recorded for this clone. The gene calls are TRBV5-1 and TRBJ2-6; 9 bases are a match to TRBD1. The CDR3 has 17 residues. Losses at the gene ends were 4 bases for V and 0 bases for J; bases not matched to a gene: 5. Germline V gives CDR1 SGHRS, CDR2 YFSETQ. The CDR3 is CASSLGTGSSGANVLTF. CDR3 DNA: TGCGCCAGCAGCCTGGGGACAGGGAGCTCTGGGGCCAACGTCCTGACTTTC. Complete variable domain (other parts from reference TRBV5-1 and TRBJ2-6): KAGVTQTPRYLIKTRGQQVTLSCSPISGHRSVSWYQQTPGQGLQFLFEYFSETQRNKGNFPGRFSGRQFSNSRSEMNVSTLELGDSALYLCASSLGTGSSGANVLTFGAGSRLTVL.

The rearrangement joins TRBV21-1 to TRBJ1-2. TRBV21-1 corresponds to a pseudogene. The CDR3 runs 14 residues. CDR3 bases: TGTGCCAGCCAAAAAGACCCCCGGGTTGAAGGCTACACCTTC. Translated: CASQKDPRVEGYTF.

The V and J genes are TRBV5-1 and TRBJ2-1, with D perhaps matching TRBD2 (5 bases). Germline CDR1 reads SGHRS; CDR2 reads YFSETQ. The CDR3 has 15 amino acids. Trimming stripped 4 bases from V and 0 bases from J, with 11 bases between. This CDR3 reads CASSPAADSYNEQFF. CDR3 coding DNA: TGCGCCAGCAGCCCCGCAGCGGACTCCTACAATGAGCAGTTCTTC.

The gene calls are TRBV29-1 and TRBJ2-1; TRBD2 matches 11 bases. V lost 3 bases and J lost 13; bases outside the gene matches: 5. Germline V CDR1 and CDR2: SQVTM, ANQGSEA. The CDR3 loop spans 12 amino acids. CDR3 protein: CSVEQLAGVQFF. CDR3 bases: TGCAGCGTTGAGCAACTAGCGGGAGTCCAGTTCTTC.

The chain combines TRBV27 with TRBJ2-7; D possibly corresponds to TRBD1 (6 bases). The CDR3 loop spans 15 amino acids. The V gene's germline CDR1 is MNHEY and CDR2 SMNVEV (reference sequence). The germline V and J ends were trimmed by 3 bases and 0 bases, with 12 bases remaining between them. CDR3 residues: CASSFYWGPSYEQYF. The DNA of the CDR3 is TGTGCCAGCAGTTTCTACTGGGGGCCCTCCTACGAGCAGTACTTC.

V usage is TRBV5-1 and J usage is TRBJ1-1; no clear D gene. The CDR3 has 13 residues. The germline V gene has CDR1 SGHRS and CDR2 YFSETQ. V dropped 4 bases and J dropped 3 bases, with 10 bases sitting between them. The CDR3 loop reads CASSPLGDTEAFF. CDR3 bases: TGCGCCAGCAGCCCCCTTGGGGACACTGAAGCTTTCTTT.

The gene calls are TRBV18 and TRBJ2-1; TRBD1 aligns across 8 bases. The CDR3 covers 16 residues. Trimming cost V 3 bases and J 0 bases; bases outside gene matches: 4. Germline V gene lookup returns CDR1 KGHSH and CDR2 LQKENI. CDR3 DNA: TGTGCCAGCTCACCGACAGGGGATCCCTCCTACAATGAGCAGTTCTTC. As protein: CASSPTGDPSYNEQFF.

The chain uses TRBV29-1 and TRBJ2-7; 8 nucleotides line up with TRBD1. CDR1 SQVTM and CDR2 ANQGSEA come from the germline V gene. This CDR3 has 14 residues. V lost 6 bases, J lost 2 bases, and 9 bases stayed unmatched. The CDR3 DNA is TGCAGCGTGTCAGGGACAGGAGCCACCTACGAGCAGTACTTC. Translated: CSVSGTGATYEQYF.

CDR3 sequence reads: CASSLAGTFGDEAFF. CDR3 sequence (DNA): TGTGCCAGCAGCTTAGCGGGGACCTTCGGGGATGAAGCTTTCTTT. V gene TRBV13 combines with J gene TRBJ1-1, with D perhaps matching TRBD1 (5 bases). The CDR3 loop spans 15 amino acids. Trimming removed 1 base from V and 7 bases from J, with 16 bases in between. Germline CDR1 is PRHDT and CDR2 is FYEKMQ (reference sequence). The full variable domain, its missing parts supplied by reference TRBV13 and TRBJ1-1, is AAGVIQSPRHLIKEKRETATLKCYPIPRHDTVYWYQQGPGQDPQFLISFYEKMQSDKGSIPDRFSAQQFSDYHSELNMSSLELGDSALYFCASSLAGTFGDEAFFGQGTRLTVV.

The chain is built from TRBV7-6 and TRBJ2-2; a weak D match, TRBD1 (5 bases). Per the germline V gene, CDR1 is SGHVS and CDR2 is FNYEAQ. There are 15 residues in the CDR3. The ends were cut back, 5 bases at V and 2 bases at J, with 12 bases in the middle. The CDR3 here is CASSPYRSNTGELFF. CDR3 DNA: TGTGCCAGCAGCCCGTACAGGAGTAACACCGGGGAGCTGTTTTTT.

The rearrangement links TRBV4-1 to TRBJ1-5, with 7 bases aligning to TRBD1. The CDR3 consists of 13 residues. Germline V gives CDR1 MGHRA, CDR2 YSYEKL. V lost 5 bases to trimming and J lost 5 bases; unmatched junction nucleotides: 3. The CDR3 sequence is CASSGQVDQPQHF. Here the CDR3 DNA reads TGCGCCAGCAGCGGACAGGTAGATCAGCCCCAGCATTTT.

The rearrangement joins TRBV7-9 to TRBJ2-7; 7 bases are a match to TRBD2. CDR1 is SEHNR, CDR2 FQNEAQ, per germline (reference sequence). The CDR3 spans 12 residues. The trim removed 7 bases at V and 5 bases at J, leaving 5 bases unmatched. The CDR3 DNA follows: TGTGCCAGCACGGAGGCGGGGGACGAGCAGTACTTC. Its translation is CASTEAGDEQYF. The full variable domain, in which reference TRBV7-9 and TRBJ2-7 provide the parts outside the CDR3, is DTGVSQNPRHKITKRGQNVTFRCDPISEHNRLYWYRQTLGQGPEFLTYFQNEAQLEKSRLLSDRFSAERPKGSFSTLEIQRTEQGDSAMYLCASTEAGDEQYFGPGTRLTVT.

The chain links TRBV29-1 to TRBJ2-6; no firm D call. There are 14 residues in the CDR3. Germline V lookup: CDR1 SQVTM, CDR2 ANQGSEA. V was trimmed by 7 bases and J by 0 bases, leaving 10 bases between them. Written as DNA, the CDR3 is TGCAGCGCCTGGCTCAGCTCTGGGGCCAACGTCCTGACTTTC. It is translated as CSAWLSSGANVLTF.

The chain links TRBV29-1 to TRBJ1-1, with a possible D match to TRBD1 (6 bases). Germline V lookup: CDR1 SQVTM, CDR2 ANQGSEA. The germline V and J ends were trimmed by 6 bases and 1 base, with 12 bases remaining between them. The CDR3 extends over 13 amino acids. DNA of the CDR3: TGCAGCGTCCTGGACAGCTCGAACACTGAAGCTTTCTTT. Its protein product is CSVLDSSNTEAFF.

The chain carries TRBV29-1 and TRBJ2-1, with D uncertain. The CDR3 extends over 16 amino acids. V lost 0 bases and J 2 bases, leaving 14 bases between the germline ends. CDR1 and CDR2 from the germline V gene are SQVTM and ANQGSEA. Written as DNA, the CDR3 is TGCAGCGTTGAAGAGGCAATACCTGAAACCTACAATGAGCAGTTCTTC. It translates to CSVEEAIPETYNEQFF.

The rearrangement joins TRBV5-1 to TRBJ2-2; D gene uncertain. V was pared by 0 bases and J by 13 bases, with 10 bases between. The CDR3 has 12 residues. Germline V lookup: CDR1 SGHRS, CDR2 YFSETQ. The CDR3 nucleotides are TGCGCCAGCAGCTTGGCCCCTCCGAGGCTGTTTTTT. Encoded protein: CASSLAPPRLFF.

This clone occurred once. The chain combines TRBV5-1 with TRBJ2-7; D is possibly TRBD1 or TRBD2 (5 bases each). Trimming shortened V by 0 bases and J by 5 bases, and 21 bases separated the two germline ends. The CDR3 has 17 residues. Germline CDR1 and CDR2: SGHRS and YFSETQ. CDR3: CASSLVPGRTLRDEQYF. The CDR3 region has the DNA TGCGCCAGCAGCTTGGTTCCGGGGCGAACCTTGCGGGACGAGCAGTACTTC.

This clone showed up just a few times. V gene TRBV4-1 combines with J gene TRBJ2-7; D not certain. Germline values: CDR1 MGHRA, CDR2 YSYEKL. The CDR3 runs to 14 residues. V lost 5 bases and J 0 bases, leaving 11 bases between the germline ends. This chain's CDR3 is CASSNLYGSYEQYF. CDR3 nucleotides: TGCGCCAGCAGCAACCTGTATGGCTCCTACGAGCAGTACTTC.

The V call is TRBV29-1, the J call TRBJ2-7; TRBD1 agrees at 7 bases. The CDR3 consists of 10 residues. Germline V lookup: CDR1 SQVTM, CDR2 ANQGSEA. V lost 5 bases to trimming and J lost 5 bases; unmatched junction nucleotides: 0. The CDR3 region has the DNA TGCAGCGTTACAGGGGACGAGCAGTACTTC. This sequence encodes CSVTGDEQYF.

This rearrangement joins TRBV28 to TRBJ2-7; D is perhaps TRBD1 (5 bases). The CDR3 is 16 amino acids. Germline loops: CDR1 MDHEN, CDR2 SYDVKM. Trimming left V 6 bases short and J 0 bases short, with 18 bases between. The CDR3 protein is CASRLSRTLSSYEQYF. CDR3 DNA: TGTGCCAGCAGGTTAAGCCGGACATTGAGCTCCTACGAGCAGTACTTC.

The rearrangement joins TRBV7-6 to TRBJ2-3, with D tentatively TRBD2 (5 bases). The germline V gene encodes CDR1 SGHVS and CDR2 FNYEAQ. Trimming stripped 2 bases from V and 0 bases from J, with 12 bases between. CDR3 size: 16 residues. This CDR3 reads CASSLLGDQSTDTQYF. The CDR3 coding sequence is TGTGCCAGCAGCTTATTGGGAGACCAAAGCACAGATACGCAGTATTTT.

The chain couples TRBV6-6 to TRBJ2-7; the match to TRBD1 covers 8 bases. There are 14 residues in the CDR3. The germline gives CDR1 MNHNY, CDR2 SVGAGI (reference sequence). The junction had 2 bases not matched to a gene; V was cut back by 1 base and J by 3 bases. The CDR3 spells CASSYFDRGYEQYF. The DNA of the CDR3 is TGTGCCAGCAGTTACTTCGACAGGGGCTACGAGCAGTACTTC.

V is TRBV10-3 and J is TRBJ2-1; 8 bases are shared with TRBD2. This CDR3 spans 15 amino acids. Germline-derived CDR1 and CDR2 are ENHRY and SYGVKD. J lost 7 bases, V lost 0 bases, and 5 bases had no gene match. The CDR3 is CAISESELAGNEQFF. The CDR3 bases are TGTGCCATCAGTGAGTCGGAGTTAGCGGGAAATGAGCAGTTCTTC.